The 5 T cell receptor beta chains reported below all come from one sample, sequenced in a study of T cell responses to AZD1222 COVID-19 vaccine. Produced via immunoSEQ multiplex PCR; TCRdb's table is partial and in-frame only. The table lists 54,000 or so clones, about 90% of them singletons. Sequenced here: peripheral blood, sampled on day 0 of AZD1222 vaccination. The origin of the receptors is an adult in good health.

The V gene is TRBV19, the J gene TRBJ2-1; TRBD2 matches 8 bases. The V gene's germline CDR1 is LNHDA and CDR2 SQIVND (reference sequence). The CDR3 is 15 residues long. J was trimmed by 8 bases and V by 3 bases; bases with no gene match: 9. In DNA, the CDR3 is TGTGCCAGTAGTATGGCCGGGGGGGCTATCCATGAGCAGTTCTTC. Translation gives CASSMAGGAIHEQFF.

The chain links TRBV19 to TRBJ1-5; weak D call: TRBD1 (6 bases). Deletions cut 6 bases from V and 1 base from J, with 13 bases between. The CDR3 spans 15 residues. Germline-derived CDR1 and CDR2 are LNHDA and SQIVND (reference sequence). The CDR3 is CASRPTGLSNQPQHF. CDR3 DNA: TGTGCCAGTAGACCGACAGGCCTCAGCAATCAGCCCCAGCATTTT.

This CDR3 reads CASSQGSLGRSTNEQFF. Written as DNA, the CDR3 is TGCGCCAGCAGCCAAGGTTCATTGGGGCGGAGTACCAATGAGCAGTTCTTC. The gene calls are TRBV4-1 and TRBJ2-1, with TRBD1 as a possible D gene (5 bases). Germline values: CDR1 MGHRA, CDR2 YSYEKL. V was shortened by 1 base and J by 6 bases, with 19 bases between the two germline ends. The length of the CDR3 is 17 residues.

The V gene is TRBV5-1, the J gene TRBJ2-7; TRBD2 matches 8 bases. Germline assignment: CDR1 SGHRS and CDR2 YFSETQ. The CDR3 totals 14 residues. V lost 4 bases, J lost 5 bases, and 8 bases stayed unmatched. For the CDR3, the DNA is TGCGCCAGCAGCGCCCCCGGGACTAGAGACGAGCAGTACTTC. The encoded protein is CASSAPGTRDEQYF.

V gene TRBV11-2 combines with J gene TRBJ1-2, with 9 bases that match TRBD1. Germline V gene sequence: CDR1 SGHAT, CDR2 FQNNGV. V lost 1 base and J lost 5; bases outside the gene matches: 8. CDR3 length equals 16 residues. The CDR3 DNA reads TGTGCCAGCAGCTTAGGGCCGGACAGGGGCTTTTATGGCTACACCTTC. Translating gives CASSLGPDRGFYGYTF.